These 30 T cell receptor beta chains originate from one sample sequenced in a study of T cells expressing NK-cell markers. TCRdb processed the 5' RACE reads again and assigns one entry to each CDR3 protein, with no DNA. This sample's table has about 460,000 distinct CDR3 sequences. Sequencing input: blood T cells: a sorted CD56 or NKG2C T cell subset, CD4+ or CD8+ T cells, or bulk PBMC T cells (not recorded which). The receptors stem from a woman aged 45-59 years in good health.

The chain has TRBV15 and TRBJ2-1. The CDR3 spans 12 residues. CDR1 LNHNV and CDR2 YYDKDF come from the germline V gene (reference sequence). The CDR3 region is CATGTPYNEQFF.

The chain employs TRBV5-1 and TRBJ2-1; absent DNA, TCRdb's TRBD2 call cannot be checked. There are 14 residues in the CDR3. Germline V gene data show CDR1 as SGHRS and CDR2 as YFSETQ. CDR3 amino acids: CASSFTAGGLEQFF. The full variable domain, with the rest looked up from reference TRBV5-1 and TRBJ2-1, is KAGVTQTPRYLIKTRGQQVTLSCSPISGHRSVSWYQQTPGQGLQFLFEYFSETQRNKGNFPGRFSGRQFSNSRSEMNVSTLELGDSALYLCASSFTAGGLEQFFGPGTRLTVL.

The CDR3 loop is CASSLVDLNTDTQYF. The chain uses TRBV7-6 and TRBJ2-3. CDR3 length: 15 amino acids. The germline CDR1 and CDR2 sequences are SGHVS and FNYEAQ.

CDR3 protein: CASSDSPRGNTEAFF. The chain employs TRBV9 and TRBJ1-1. CDR1 is SGDLS, CDR2 YYNGEE, per germline. The CDR3 has 15 amino acids. Complete variable domain (other parts from reference TRBV9 and TRBJ1-1): DSGVTQTPKHLITATGQRVTLRCSPRSGDLSVYWYQQSLDQGLQFLIQYYNGEERAKGNILERFSAQQFPDLHSELNLSSLELGDSALYFCASSDSPRGNTEAFFGQGTRLTVV.

The V call is TRBV11-2, the J call TRBJ2-1; as DNA is missing, the TRBD1 call by TCRdb cannot be tested. CDR1 SGHAT and CDR2 FQNNGV come from the germline V gene. This CDR3 region has 15 residues. This CDR3 reads CASSSFRVRHNEQFF.

V usage is TRBV6-5 and J usage is TRBJ2-2; TCRdb's D call, TRBD2, is unchecked because there is no DNA. The CDR3 spans 17 residues. Per germline, CDR1 MNHEY and CDR2 SVGAGI. CDR3 loop: CASISLAGVRGTGELFF.

The chain recombines TRBV11-2 with TRBJ2-5; TCRdb proposes TRBD1, but this gene call is untestable without DNA. The CDR3 runs 14 residues. In germline, CDR1 is SGHAT, CDR2 FQNNGV. CDR3 residues: CASRLGTGQETQYF.

The rearrangement uses TRBV12-3 or TRBV12-4 and TRBJ2-1. The CDR3 has 15 amino acids. The CDR3 sequence: CASSFFTGSYNEQFF.

The chain is built from TRBV6-1 and TRBJ2-1; TCRdb calls TRBD2, which cannot be checked without DNA. The V gene's germline CDR1 is MNHNS and CDR2 SASEGT. The length of the CDR3 is 13 residues. The CDR3 is CANGGLAYNEQFF.

The chain is built from TRBV7-8 and TRBJ2-3; TCRdb names TRBD2, which stays unverified in the absence of DNA. The CDR3 consists of 16 residues. Looked up from germline, CDR1 is SGHVS and CDR2 is FQNEAQ. CDR3: CASSSKDTLGTDTQYF.

CDR3 amino acids: CATSDSGTGEYHEQFF. The J gene is TRBJ2-1, the V gene TRBV24-1; the D gene TCRdb calls, TRBD1, cannot be checked with no DNA. This CDR3 is built from 16 residues. Germline values: CDR1 KGHDR, CDR2 SFDVKD.

The gene calls are TRBV7-9 and TRBJ1-1; TCRdb's D call of TRBD1 is untestable without DNA. The CDR3 spans 15 residues. The germline V gene has CDR1 SEHNR and CDR2 FQNEAQ (reference sequence). CDR3 protein: CASSHTGFAVPEAFF. The full variable domain, its missing parts supplied by reference TRBV7-9 and TRBJ1-1, is DTGVSQNPRHKITKRGQNVTFRCDPISEHNRLYWYRQTLGQGPEFLTYFQNEAQLEKSRLLSDRFSAERPKGSFSTLEIQRTEQGDSAMYLCASSHTGFAVPEAFFGQGTRLTVV.

The chain recombines TRBV4-1 with TRBJ2-1; the D call from TCRdb, TRBD2, cannot be confirmed without DNA. The CDR3 has 17 residues. The germline V gene has CDR1 MGHRA and CDR2 YSYEKL. The CDR3 protein is CASSQEGGSSSYNEQFF.

The genes are TRBV20-1 and TRBJ2-2; absent DNA, TCRdb's TRBD1 call cannot be checked. The CDR3 sequence is 15 residues long. Germline V gene sequence: CDR1 DFQATT, CDR2 SNEGSKA (reference sequence). The CDR3 sequence is CSASTGQGRTGELFF.

This chain links TRBV5-1 with TRBJ2-5; TCRdb indicates TRBD1, and absent DNA this call remains unverified. CDR1 SGHRS and CDR2 YFSETQ come from the germline V gene. The CDR3 runs 15 residues. The CDR3 here is CASSLSGKGRETQYF. The full variable domain, its missing parts supplied by reference TRBV5-1 and TRBJ2-5, is KAGVTQTPRYLIKTRGQQVTLSCSPISGHRSVSWYQQTPGQGLQFLFEYFSETQRNKGNFPGRFSGRQFSNSRSEMNVSTLELGDSALYLCASSLSGKGRETQYFGPGTRLLVL.

The rearrangement joins TRBV5-1 to TRBJ2-1; the D gene TCRdb calls, TRBD1, cannot be checked with no DNA. The CDR3 loop spans 16 amino acids. Germline CDR1 and CDR2: SGHRS and YFSETQ. This CDR3 reads CASSGTGQGTYNEQFF.

The gene calls are TRBV12-3 or TRBV12-4 and TRBJ1-5. The CDR3 sequence is 13 residues long. CDR3 protein: CASWGSGNQPQHF.

This chain connects TRBV7-2 to TRBJ2-2; TCRdb reports TRBD1, a call that lacks DNA to check it against. The germline V gene has CDR1 SGHTA and CDR2 FQGNSA. CDR3 length: 14 residues. This CDR3 is CASRPKGVSGELFF.

V and J are TRBV4-1 and TRBJ2-5; TCRdb gives TRBD1 as the D gene, but with no DNA this cannot be confirmed. The CDR3 loop spans 15 amino acids. In germline, CDR1 is MGHRA, CDR2 YSYEKL. Here the CDR3 reads CASSQGQGASETQYF.

The chain combines TRBV20-1 with TRBJ1-6; as DNA is missing, the TRBD1 call by TCRdb cannot be tested. The CDR3 extends over 16 amino acids. Germline V gene sequence: CDR1 DFQATT, CDR2 SNEGSKA (reference sequence). The chain's CDR3 is CSARDPGQGDNSPLHF.

The V gene is TRBV5-4, the J gene TRBJ2-4. The CDR3 runs 13 residues. Germline values: CDR1 SGHNT, CDR2 YYREEE (reference sequence). The CDR3 here is CASRDLGKNIQYF. The full variable domain, with the rest looked up from reference TRBV5-4 and TRBJ2-4, is ETGVTQSPTHLIKTRGQQVTLRCSSQSGHNTVSWYQQALGQGPQFIFQYYREEENGRGNFPPRFSGLQFPNYSSELNVNALELDDSALYLCASRDLGKNIQYFGAGTRLSVL.

V gene TRBV20-1 combines with J gene TRBJ1-4; the D gene TCRdb calls, TRBD1, cannot be checked with no DNA. Germline V lookup: CDR1 DFQATT, CDR2 SNEGSKA (reference sequence). The CDR3 extends over 12 amino acids. The CDR3 is CSGGHLNEKLFF.

CDR3 region: CASSLARDNRGYTF. V usage is TRBV6-1 and J usage is TRBJ1-2; TCRdb outputs TRBD1, but without DNA this stays unchecked. The CDR3 runs to 14 residues. Germline values: CDR1 MNHNS, CDR2 SASEGT.

The chain joins TRBV2 to TRBJ1-6. The CDR3 is made up of 11 amino acids. Germline-derived CDR1 and CDR2 are SNHLY and FYNNEI. CDR3 sequence: CASNGDSPLHF.

The chain is built from TRBV5-1 and TRBJ2-5; TCRdb designates TRBD2, a call that cannot be tested without DNA. CDR3 length: 13 residues. Per the germline V gene, CDR1 is SGHRS and CDR2 is YFSETQ. The CDR3 is CATSLALEETQYF.

This sequence joins TRBV11-2 and TRBJ1-1; TCRdb indicates TRBD1, and absent DNA this call remains unverified. The CDR3 has 15 residues. Germline V CDR1 and CDR2: SGHAT, FQNNGV. The CDR3 region is CASSLDLRPDTEAFF.

The gene calls are TRBV5-1 and TRBJ2-7; TCRdb outputs TRBD1, but without DNA this stays unchecked. The CDR3 consists of 14 residues. The germline V gene encodes CDR1 SGHRS and CDR2 YFSETQ. CDR3 loop: CASRAGQGVPEQYF.

The V gene is TRBV20-1, the J gene TRBJ1-2; the TCRdb D gene call, TRBD1, has no DNA to confirm it. CDR3 length: 12 amino acids. Germline assignment: CDR1 DFQATT and CDR2 SNEGSKA (reference sequence). CDR3 residues: CSAGPNDGAYTF.

The chain has TRBV12-3 or TRBV12-4 and TRBJ1-3; TCRdb returns TRBD1, unconfirmable since there is no DNA. The length of the CDR3 is 14 residues. The CDR3: CASRLEGAGNTIYF.

CDR3: CASSLAGQVMNTEAFF. The J gene is TRBJ1-1, the V gene TRBV5-1; the D call from TCRdb, TRBD1, cannot be confirmed without DNA. Germline lookup yields CDR1 SGHRS and CDR2 YFSETQ. This CDR3 is built from 16 residues. Full variable domain (missing parts from reference TRBV5-1 and TRBJ1-1): KAGVTQTPRYLIKTRGQQVTLSCSPISGHRSVSWYQQTPGQGLQFLFEYFSETQRNKGNFPGRFSGRQFSNSRSEMNVSTLELGDSALYLCASSLAGQVMNTEAFFGQGTRLTVV.